This TCR beta chain was sequenced during a study of blood T cell repertoires in COVID-19. Background on the study: Acute and convalescent COVID-19 specimens originated in the United States, Italy and Spain.

Losses at the gene ends were 5 bases for V and 3 bases for J; bases not matched to a gene: 7. This CDR3 is 15 amino acids long. Looked up from germline, CDR1 is MNHEY and CDR2 is SMNVEV (reference sequence). Profiled with immunoSEQ multiplex PCR; TCRdb holds only in-frame clones, not every one. The profile shows about 160,000 clones, roughly 93% of them singletons. J is TRBJ2-7 and V is TRBV27; 10 bases fit TRBD2. The receptor was isolated from a man aged 18 to 29 with acute or convalescent COVID-19. The sample comprised peripheral blood. CDR3 DNA sequence: TGTGCCAGCAGTCCCCTGCCTAGCGGGGGCTACGAGCAGTACTTC. As protein: CASSPLPSGGYEQYF.